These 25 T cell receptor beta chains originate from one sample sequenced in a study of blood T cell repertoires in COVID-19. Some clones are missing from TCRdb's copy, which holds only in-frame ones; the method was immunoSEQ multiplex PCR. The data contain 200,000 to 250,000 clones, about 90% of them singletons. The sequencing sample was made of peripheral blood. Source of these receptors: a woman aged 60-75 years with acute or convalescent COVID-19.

The CDR3, as DNA: TGTGCCAGCAGCCAAGCTCGTGGGAGGGCCTTTAGCGGGGAGCTGTTTTTT. Translated: CASSQARGRAFSGELFF. The rearrangement joins TRBV3-1 (or the pseudogene TRBV3-2) to TRBJ2-2, with 7 bases aligning to TRBD2. J lost 7 bases, V lost 1 base, and 12 bases had no gene match. Germline loops: CDR1 LGHDT, CDR2 YNNKEL (reference sequence). The CDR3 runs to 17 residues.

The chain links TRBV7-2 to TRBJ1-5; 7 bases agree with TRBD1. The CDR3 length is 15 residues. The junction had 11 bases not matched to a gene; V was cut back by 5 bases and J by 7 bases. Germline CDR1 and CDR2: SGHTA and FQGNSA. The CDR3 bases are TGTGCCAGCAGCCTAAGTGACAGGGCGGGACAGCCCCAGCATTTT. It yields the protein CASSLSDRAGQPQHF.

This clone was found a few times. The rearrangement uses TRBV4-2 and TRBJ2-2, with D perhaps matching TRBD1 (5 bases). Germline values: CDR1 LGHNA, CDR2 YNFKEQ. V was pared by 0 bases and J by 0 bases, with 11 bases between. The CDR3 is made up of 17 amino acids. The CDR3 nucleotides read TGTGCCAGCAGCCAAGATTATAGGGGAACGAACACCGGGGAGCTGTTTTTT. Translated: CASSQDYRGTNTGELFF.

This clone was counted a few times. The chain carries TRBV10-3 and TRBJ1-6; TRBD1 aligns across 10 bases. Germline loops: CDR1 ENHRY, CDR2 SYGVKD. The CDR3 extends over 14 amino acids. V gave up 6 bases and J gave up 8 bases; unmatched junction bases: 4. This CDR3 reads CAIRDRGYDSPLHF. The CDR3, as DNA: TGTGCCATCAGGGACAGGGGGTATGATTCACCCCTCCACTTT.

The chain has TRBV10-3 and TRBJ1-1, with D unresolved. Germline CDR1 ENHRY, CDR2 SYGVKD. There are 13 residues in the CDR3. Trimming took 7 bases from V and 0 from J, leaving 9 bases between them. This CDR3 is CAIMRALNTEAFF. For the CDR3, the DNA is TGTGCCATCATGAGGGCATTGAACACTGAAGCTTTCTTT.

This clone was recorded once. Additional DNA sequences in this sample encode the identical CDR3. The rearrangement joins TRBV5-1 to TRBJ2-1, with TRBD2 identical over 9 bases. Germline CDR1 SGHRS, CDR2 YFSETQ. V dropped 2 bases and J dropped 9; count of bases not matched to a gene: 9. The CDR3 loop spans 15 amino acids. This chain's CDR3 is CASSLSGRGGAEQFF. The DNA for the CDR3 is TGCGCCAGCAGCTTATCAGGGCGGGGGGGCGCTGAGCAGTTCTTC.

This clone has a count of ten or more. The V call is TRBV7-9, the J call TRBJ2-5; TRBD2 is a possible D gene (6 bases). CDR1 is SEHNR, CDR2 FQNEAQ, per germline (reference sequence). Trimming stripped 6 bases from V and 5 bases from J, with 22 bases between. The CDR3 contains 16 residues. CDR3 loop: CASSPRGQREFETQYF. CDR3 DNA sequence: TGTGCCAGCAGTCCAAGGGGCCAACGGGAGTTTGAGACCCAGTACTTC. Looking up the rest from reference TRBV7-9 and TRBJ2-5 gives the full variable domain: DTGVSQNPRHKITKRGQNVTFRCDPISEHNRLYWYRQTLGQGPEFLTYFQNEAQLEKSRLLSDRFSAERPKGSFSTLEIQRTEQGDSAMYLCASSPRGQREFETQYFGPGTRLLVL.

The CDR3 here is CASSLTGGSDEQYF. The CDR3, as DNA: TGTGCCAGCAGCCTGACAGGGGGCTCAGACGAGCAGTACTTC. The chain is built from TRBV16 and TRBJ2-7; 10 nucleotides line up with TRBD1. Germline lookup yields CDR1 KGHSY and CDR2 FQNENV. The CDR3 has 14 residues. V dropped 4 bases and J dropped 5; count of bases not matched to a gene: 5.

The CDR3 is CASSSKETQYF. CDR3 nucleotides: TGTGCCAGCTCATCTAAAGAGACCCAGTACTTC. The chain has TRBV18 and TRBJ2-5; no reliable D call. This CDR3 contains 11 residues. Trimming stripped 5 bases from V and 3 bases from J, with 4 bases between. Germline values: CDR1 KGHSH, CDR2 LQKENI. Supplemented by reference TRBV18 and TRBJ2-5, the full variable domain reads NAGVMQNPRHLVRRRGQEARLRCSPMKGHSHVYWYRQLPEEGLKFMVYLQKENIIDESGMPKERFSAEFPKEGPSILRIQQVVRGDSAAYFCASSSKETQYFGPGTRLLVL.

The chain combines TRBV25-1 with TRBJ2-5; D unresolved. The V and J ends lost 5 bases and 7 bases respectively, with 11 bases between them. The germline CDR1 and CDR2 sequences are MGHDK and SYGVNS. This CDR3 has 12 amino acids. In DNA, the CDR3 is TGTGCCAGCAGTCCCCCATCGGGGACCCAGTACTTC. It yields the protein CASSPPSGTQYF. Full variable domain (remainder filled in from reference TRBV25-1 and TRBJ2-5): EADIYQTPRYLVIGTGKKITLECSQTMGHDKMYWYQQDPGMELHLIHYSYGVNSTEKGDLSSESTVSRIRTEHFPLTLESARPSHTSQYLCASSPPSGTQYFGPGTRLLVL.

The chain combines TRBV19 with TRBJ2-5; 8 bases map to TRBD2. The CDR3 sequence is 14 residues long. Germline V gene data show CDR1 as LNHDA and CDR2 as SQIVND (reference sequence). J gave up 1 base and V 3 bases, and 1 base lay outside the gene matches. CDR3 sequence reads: CASSISGGQETQYF. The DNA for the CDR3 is TGTGCCAGTAGTATCAGCGGGGGCCAAGAGACCCAGTACTTC.

The CDR3 spells CASSLGGSFSYEQYF. The CDR3 DNA reads TGTGCCAGCAGCTTAGGTGGGAGTTTCTCCTACGAGCAGTACTTC. The chain joins TRBV7-2 to TRBJ2-7; maybe TRBD2 (5 bases). CDR3 length equals 15 residues. CDR1 is SGHTA, CDR2 FQGNSA, per germline. Trimming took 1 base from V and 0 from J, leaving 10 bases between them.

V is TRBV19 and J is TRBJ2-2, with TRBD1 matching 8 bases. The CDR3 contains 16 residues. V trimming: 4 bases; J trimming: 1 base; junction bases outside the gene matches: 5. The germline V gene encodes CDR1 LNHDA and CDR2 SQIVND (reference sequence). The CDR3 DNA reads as TGTGCCAGTAGTAGACCCGGGACAGGGAACACCGGGGAGCTGTTTTTT. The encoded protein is CASSRPGTGNTGELFF.

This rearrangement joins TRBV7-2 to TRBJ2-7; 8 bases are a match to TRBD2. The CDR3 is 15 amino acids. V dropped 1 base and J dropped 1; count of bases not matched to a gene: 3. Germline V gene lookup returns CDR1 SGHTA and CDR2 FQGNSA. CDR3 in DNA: TGTGCCAGCAGCTTAGGGGGGACTAGTTCCTACGAGCAGTACTTC. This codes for CASSLGGTSSYEQYF. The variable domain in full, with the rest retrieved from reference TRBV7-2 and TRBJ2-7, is GAGVSQSPSNKVTEKGKDVELRCDPISGHTALYWYRQSLGQGLEFLIYFQGNSAPDKSGLPSDRFSAERTGGSVSTLTIQRTQQEDSAVYLCASSLGGTSSYEQYFGPGTRLTVT.

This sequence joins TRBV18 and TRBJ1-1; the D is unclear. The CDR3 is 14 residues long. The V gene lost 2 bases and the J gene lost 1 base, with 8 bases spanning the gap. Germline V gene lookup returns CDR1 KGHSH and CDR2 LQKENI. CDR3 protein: CASSPYTRNTEAFF. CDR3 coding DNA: TGTGCCAGCTCACCATACACCAGGAACACTGAAGCTTTCTTT.

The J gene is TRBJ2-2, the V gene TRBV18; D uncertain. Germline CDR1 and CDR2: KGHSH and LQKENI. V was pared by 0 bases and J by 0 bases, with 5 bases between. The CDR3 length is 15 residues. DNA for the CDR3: TGTGCCAGCTCACCACCCGACACGAACACCGGGGAGCTGTTTTTT. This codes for CASSPPDTNTGELFF.

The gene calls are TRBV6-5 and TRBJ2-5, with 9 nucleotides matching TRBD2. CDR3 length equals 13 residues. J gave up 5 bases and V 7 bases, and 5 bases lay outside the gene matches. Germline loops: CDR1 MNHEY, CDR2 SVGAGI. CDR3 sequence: CASTASGEETQYF. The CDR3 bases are TGTGCCAGCACCGCTAGCGGGGAGGAGACCCAGTACTTC.

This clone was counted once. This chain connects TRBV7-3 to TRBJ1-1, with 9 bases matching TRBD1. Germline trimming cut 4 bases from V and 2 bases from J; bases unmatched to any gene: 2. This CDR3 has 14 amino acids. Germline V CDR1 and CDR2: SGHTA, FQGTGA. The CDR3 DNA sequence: TGTGCCAGCAGCTCGGGACAGGGAAACACTGAAGCTTTCTTT. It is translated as CASSSGQGNTEAFF.

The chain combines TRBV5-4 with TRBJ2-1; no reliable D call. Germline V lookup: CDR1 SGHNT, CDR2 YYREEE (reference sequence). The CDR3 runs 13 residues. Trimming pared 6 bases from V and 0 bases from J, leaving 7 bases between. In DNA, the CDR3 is TGTGCCAGCAATACTGGCTCCTACAATGAGCAGTTCTTC. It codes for CASNTGSYNEQFF.

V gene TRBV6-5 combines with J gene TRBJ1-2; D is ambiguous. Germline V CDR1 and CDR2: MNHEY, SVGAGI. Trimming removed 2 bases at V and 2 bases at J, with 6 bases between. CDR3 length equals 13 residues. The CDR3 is CASSYDGNYGYTF. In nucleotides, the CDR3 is TGTGCCAGCAGTTACGACGGGAACTATGGCTACACCTTC.

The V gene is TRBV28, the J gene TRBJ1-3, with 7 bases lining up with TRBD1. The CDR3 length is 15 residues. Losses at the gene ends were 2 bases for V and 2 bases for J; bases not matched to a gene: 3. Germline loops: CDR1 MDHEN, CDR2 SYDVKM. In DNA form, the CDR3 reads TGTGCCAGCAGTTTAGGGGACAGAACTGGAAACACCATATATTTT. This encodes CASSLGDRTGNTIYF.

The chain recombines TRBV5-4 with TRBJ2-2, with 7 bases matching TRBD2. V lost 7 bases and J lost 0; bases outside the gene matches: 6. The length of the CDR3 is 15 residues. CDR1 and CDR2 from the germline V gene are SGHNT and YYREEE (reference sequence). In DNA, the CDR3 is TGTGCCAGCGTAGAGGGGAGGGCGAACACCGGGGAGCTGTTTTTT. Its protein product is CASVEGRANTGELFF.

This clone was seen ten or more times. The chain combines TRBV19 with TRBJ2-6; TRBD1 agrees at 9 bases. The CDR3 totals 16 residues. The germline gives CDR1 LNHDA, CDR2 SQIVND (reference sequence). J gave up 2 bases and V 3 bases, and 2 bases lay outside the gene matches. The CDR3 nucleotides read TGTGCCAGTAGTATGGGACAGGGAGCTGGGGCCAACGTCCTGACTTTC. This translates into CASSMGQGAGANVLTF.

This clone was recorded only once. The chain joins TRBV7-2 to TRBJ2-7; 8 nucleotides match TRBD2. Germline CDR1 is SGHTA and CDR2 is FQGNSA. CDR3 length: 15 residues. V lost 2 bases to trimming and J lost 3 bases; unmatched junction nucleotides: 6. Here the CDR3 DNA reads TGTGCCAGCAGCTTAAGTAGCGGGGACTTCTACGAGCAGTACTTC. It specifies CASSLSSGDFYEQYF.

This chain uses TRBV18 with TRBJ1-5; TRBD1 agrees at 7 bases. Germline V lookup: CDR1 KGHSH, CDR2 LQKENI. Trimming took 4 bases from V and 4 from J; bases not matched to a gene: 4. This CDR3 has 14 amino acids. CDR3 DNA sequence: TGTGCCAGCTCACAGGGGGCGGGGAATCAGCCCCAGCATTTT. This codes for CASSQGAGNQPQHF.